The 6 T cell receptor beta chains given below trace back to one sample, sequenced in a study of early T cells in non-severe SARS-CoV-2 infection. One entry per CDR3 protein, called by TCRdb with MiXCR from the 5' RACE reads. The table lists 70,000 to 95,000 distinct CDR3 sequences, about 15% of them singletons. The sample comprised whole blood. These receptors were collected from an adult who was a healthcare worker with PCR-confirmed SARS-CoV-2 infection or an uninfected control (not recorded which).

The gene calls are TRBV12-3 or TRBV12-4 and TRBJ1-1; 10 bases line up with TRBD1. J was trimmed by 1 base and V by 6 bases; bases with no gene match: 5. The CDR3 loop spans 15 amino acids. Here the CDR3 DNA reads TGTGCCAGCAGCCGTCGGGACAGGGGGAACACTGAAGCTTTCTTT. This encodes CASSRRDRGNTEAFF.

V gene TRBV21-1 combines with J gene TRBJ1-4; the table gives TRBD1 as D, unverified against the DNA. TRBV21-1 is shown as a pseudogene. The CDR3 runs 12 residues. The DNA for the CDR3 is TGTGCCAGGGGACGGGACAATGAAAAACTGTTTTTT. It codes for CARGRDNEKLFF.

This clonotype was detected a few times. The V gene is TRBV6-1, the J gene TRBJ1-6, with a weak D call TRBD1 (5 bases). The length of the CDR3 is 17 residues. Looked up from germline, CDR1 is MNHNS and CDR2 is SASEGT. Trimming took 5 bases from V and 7 from J, leaving 21 bases between them. The DNA of the CDR3 is TGTGCCAGCAGTCATCTGACAGCGTCCCTCTTGAATTCACCCCTCCACTTT. It translates to CASSHLTASLLNSPLHF.

The rearrangement joins TRBV29-1 to TRBJ1-5, with a weak D call TRBD1 (6 bases). The CDR3 sequence is 13 residues long. Trimming took 6 bases from V and 5 from J, leaving 14 bases between them. The germline V gene has CDR1 SQVTM and CDR2 ANQGSEA. The CDR3 sequence is CSVPGTLHQPQHF. The CDR3 nucleotides are TGCAGCGTCCCCGGGACACTTCATCAGCCCCAGCATTTT.

On this clonotype: As the CDR3 is not closed by the conserved phenylalanine or tryptophan, this likely results from a read error. No DNA is shown, since the ends of the CDR3 on it are uncertain; the CDR3 is the one TCRdb lists. The chain joins TRBV18 to TRBJ2-3; no DNA check was done on the table's D call, TRBD2. The CDR3 adds up to 11 amino acids, both ends counted. Germline values: CDR1 KGHSH, CDR2 LQKENI. CDR3 amino acids: CASSPEPSDNS.

In this sample, this clonotype turned up many times. V and J are TRBV7-6 and TRBJ2-5; no definite D call. The germline V and J ends were trimmed by 5 bases and 1 base, with 8 bases remaining between them. The CDR3 runs to 13 residues. Germline lookup yields CDR1 SGHVS and CDR2 FNYEAQ. The CDR3: CASSPATQETQYF. The CDR3 DNA reads as TGTGCCAGCAGCCCGGCTACCCAAGAGACCCAGTACTTC.